This entry is about one T cell receptor (beta chain). Its antigen is not identified. Every TCR beta cDNA library bore unique molecular identifiers. Each CDR3 protein gets one entry after TCRdb re-called the PCR reads with MiXCR. The sample holds fewer than 850,000 distinct CDR3 sequences; roughly 27% are singletons and the top ten take around 0.55%. The CDR3 spans 15 residues. Germline values: CDR1 LGHNA, CDR2 YNFKEQ. V was shortened by 0 bases and J by 3 bases, with 10 bases between the two germline ends. This sample was taken from a study of post-analysis software for immune sequencing data. Whole-study findings and limits: About five TRBV segments, including TRBV5-6, TRBV5-1 and TRBV20-1, were more frequent in patients than controls. Controls significantly exceeded multiple sclerosis patients in normalized Chao1 diversity.

The chain couples TRBV4-2 to TRBJ2-3; either TRBD1 or TRBD2 may supply D (6 bases each). The source of this sequence is a girl between 5 and 17 years old with multiple sclerosis. Sequencing used blood. CDR3 in DNA: TGTGCCAGCAGCCAAGAAGGAGGGGGGACAGATACGCAGTATTTT. Encoded protein: CASSQEGGGTDTQYF.